One sample yielded the 6 T cell receptor beta chains listed below, sequenced in a study of blood T cell repertoires in COVID-19. Clones were read by immunoSEQ multiplex PCR, and TCRdb kept only the in-frame ones, dropping some. The sample has over 85,000 clones, roughly 82% seen once. The specimen was peripheral blood. The origin of the receptors is a woman aged 60-75 years with acute or convalescent COVID-19.

A single count supports this clone. The chain employs TRBV3-1 (or the pseudogene TRBV3-2) and TRBJ1-1; 8 bases agree with TRBD1. The CDR3 totals 15 residues. V gave up 3 bases and J gave up 0 bases; unmatched junction bases: 3. Germline CDR1 is LGHDT and CDR2 is YNNKEL (reference sequence). In DNA, the CDR3 is TGTGCCAGCAGCCAGTGGGACAGGATGAACACTGAAGCTTTCTTT. This translates into CASSQWDRMNTEAFF.

This clone has only one observation. The V gene is TRBV5-1, the J gene TRBJ2-5; maybe TRBD2 (5 bases). There are 16 residues in the CDR3. V was clipped by 0 bases and J by 1 base, with 13 bases between them. From germline, CDR1 is SGHRS and CDR2 YFSETQ. CDR3 protein: CASSLGAWGAQETQYF. The CDR3 DNA follows: TGCGCCAGCAGCTTGGGTGCGTGGGGAGCCCAAGAGACCCAGTACTTC.

The chain combines TRBV5-6 with TRBJ1-2, with 9 positions matching TRBD1. CDR3 length: 13 amino acids. The V gene end was trimmed by 4 bases and the J gene end by 6 bases; junction bases not matched to a gene: 4. Germline V gene sequence: CDR1 SGHDT, CDR2 YYEEEE. This CDR3 is CASSDTGGNGYTF. The CDR3 DNA is TGTGCCAGCAGCGATACAGGGGGCAATGGCTACACCTTC.

This rearrangement joins TRBV30 to TRBJ2-5; TRBD1 matches at 7 bases. CDR1 and CDR2 from the germline V gene are GTSNPN and SVGIG (reference sequence). The length of the CDR3 is 12 residues. Trimming removed 4 bases from V and 3 bases from J; junction bases left unmatched: 2. CDR3 sequence reads: CAWTTGKETQYF. CDR3 nucleotides: TGTGCCTGGACGACAGGGAAAGAGACCCAGTACTTC.

The chain joins TRBV24-1 to TRBJ2-5, with a tentative D call TRBD1 (5 bases). Trimming removed 6 bases at V and 4 bases at J, with 8 bases between. From germline, CDR1 is KGHDR and CDR2 SFDVKD. This CDR3 is built from 12 residues. The CDR3 nucleotides are TGTGCCACCAGTATCCAGGGAGAGACCCAGTACTTC. It encodes CATSIQGETQYF.

V gene TRBV18 combines with J gene TRBJ1-1; 8 positions match TRBD1. This CDR3 is 13 amino acids long. V was clipped by 4 bases and J by 8 bases; unmatched bases: 6. CDR1 is KGHSH, CDR2 LQKENI, per germline. This CDR3 reads CASSQDRTGEAFF. CDR3 nucleotide sequence: TGTGCCAGCTCACAGGATCGGACAGGGGAAGCTTTCTTT.